This TCR beta chain derives from a study of shared clonotypes between healthy human individuals. V lost 0 bases and J 6 bases, leaving 10 bases between the germline ends. CDR3 length: 13 residues. Germline CDR1 and CDR2: SGDLS and YYNGEE. Repertoires were generated with immunoSEQ multiplex PCR, while TCRdb's copy carries only in-frame clones and drops some. The profile covers roughly 2,000,000 clones, with approximately 95% appearing a single time and more than 0.95% taken by the ten largest. CD45RO negativity and positive selection for CCR7 defined naive CD8 cells, a population that excluded terminally differentiated effector memory CD45RA+ cells.

This chain connects TRBV9 to TRBJ2-7; D is unclear. The receptor comes from a man between 18 and 35 years old in good health. The specimen sequenced was naive CD8+ T cells sorted from blood. This CDR3 reads CASSVEVRSEQYF. Here the CDR3 DNA reads TGTGCCAGCAGCGTAGAGGTAAGATCCGAGCAGTACTTC.